This TCR beta chain was profiled in a study of shared clonotypes between healthy human individuals. The V and J ends lost 7 bases and 0 bases respectively, with 19 bases between them. CDR3 length: 17 amino acids. Germline values: CDR1 SGHTA, CDR2 FQGNSA. Memory CD4+ cells were the fraction left after CD45RA+ naive selection. Replicate PCRs for sorted subsets used approximately 220 ng DNA; this equaled 25,000 to 35,000 T cell genomes. Profiling relied on immunoSEQ multiplex PCR, and the TCRdb table lists in-frame clones only, not all of them. The sample shows approximately 720,000 clones, about two thirds of them seen only once.

This clonotype originated in a woman in her twenties or thirties in good health. The sequencing sample was made of memory CD4+ T cells sorted from blood. The subset: CD45RA-negative fraction. The rearrangement joins TRBV7-2 to TRBJ1-3, with D tentatively TRBD1 (5 bases). The CDR3 DNA reads as TGTGCCAGCACCCGGCTACCCGCAGGGACCTCTGGAAACACCATATATTTT. It specifies CASTRLPAGTSGNTIYF.